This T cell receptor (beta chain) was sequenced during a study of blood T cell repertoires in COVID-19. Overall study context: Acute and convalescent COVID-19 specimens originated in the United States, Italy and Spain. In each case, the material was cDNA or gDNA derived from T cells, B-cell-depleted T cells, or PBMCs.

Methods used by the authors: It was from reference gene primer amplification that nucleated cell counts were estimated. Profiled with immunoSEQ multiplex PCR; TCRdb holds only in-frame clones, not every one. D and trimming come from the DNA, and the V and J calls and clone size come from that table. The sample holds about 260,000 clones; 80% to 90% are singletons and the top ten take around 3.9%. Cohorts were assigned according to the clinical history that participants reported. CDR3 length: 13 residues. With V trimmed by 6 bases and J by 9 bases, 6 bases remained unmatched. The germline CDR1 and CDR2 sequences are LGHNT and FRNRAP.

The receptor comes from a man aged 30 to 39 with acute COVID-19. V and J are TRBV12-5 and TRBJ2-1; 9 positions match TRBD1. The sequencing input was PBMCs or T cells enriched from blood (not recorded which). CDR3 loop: CASGQRQGGEQFF. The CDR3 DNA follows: TGTGCTAGTGGCCAGAGACAGGGGGGTGAGCAGTTCTTC.